This record looks at one TCR beta chain sequence and its context. Its antigen is currently unknown. V dropped 8 bases and J dropped 2 bases, with 13 bases sitting between them. Germline V gene lookup returns CDR1 SNHLY and CDR2 FYNNEI. This CDR3 has 13 residues. This entry comes from a study of cytomegalovirus exposure and HLA in healthy donors. Primers included in the PCR were 60 Vbeta and 13 Jbeta primers. TCRdb's table, derived via immunoSEQ multiplex PCR, lists solely in-frame clones and lacks some. The sample includes roughly 84,000 clones, around 77% seen only once; the top ten take 3.3%. Study results and caveats: Certain indistinguishable V segments, among them TRBV6-2 and TRBV6-3, were excluded. Cytomegalovirus-associated status was assigned to approximately 160 TCR beta chains.

Sequencing was carried out using PBMCs. The TCR originated in a man in his fifties or sixties in good health and CMV-seronegative. The V and J genes are TRBV2 and TRBJ2-7; no clear D gene. The CDR3 bases are TGTGCCAGCGAAATCAGGCTCACCTACGAGCAGTACTTC. It codes for CASEIRLTYEQYF.